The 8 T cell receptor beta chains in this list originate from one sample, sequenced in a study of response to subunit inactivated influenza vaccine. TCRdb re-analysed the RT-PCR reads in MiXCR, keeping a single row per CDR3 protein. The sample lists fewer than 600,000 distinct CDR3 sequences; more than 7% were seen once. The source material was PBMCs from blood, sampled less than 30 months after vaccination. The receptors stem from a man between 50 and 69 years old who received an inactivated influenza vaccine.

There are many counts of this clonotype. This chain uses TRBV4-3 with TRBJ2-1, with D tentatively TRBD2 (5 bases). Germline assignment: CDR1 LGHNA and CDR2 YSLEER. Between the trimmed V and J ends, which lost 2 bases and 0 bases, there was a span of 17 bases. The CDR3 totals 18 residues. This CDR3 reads CASSQSPGNPSSYNEQFF. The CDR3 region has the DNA TGCGCCAGCAGCCAATCCCCCGGGAACCCGAGCTCCTACAATGAGCAGTTCTTC.

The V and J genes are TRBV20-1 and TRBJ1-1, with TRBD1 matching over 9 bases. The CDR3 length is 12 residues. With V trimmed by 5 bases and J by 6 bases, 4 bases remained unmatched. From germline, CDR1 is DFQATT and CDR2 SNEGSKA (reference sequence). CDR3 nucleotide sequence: TGCAGTGCTGCCACAGGGGGCTCTGAAGCTTTCTTT. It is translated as CSAATGGSEAFF.

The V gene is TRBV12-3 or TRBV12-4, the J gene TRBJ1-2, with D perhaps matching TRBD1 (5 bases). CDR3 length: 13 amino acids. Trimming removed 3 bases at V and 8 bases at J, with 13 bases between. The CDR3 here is CASSFAGGFGYTF. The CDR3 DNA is TGTGCCAGCAGTTTTGCCGGGGGGTTCGGCTACACCTTC.

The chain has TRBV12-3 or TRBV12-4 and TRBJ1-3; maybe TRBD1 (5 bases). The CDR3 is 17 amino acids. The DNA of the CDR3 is TGTACCTGCAGTTTAGCGCCAGTAGGGGCCTCTGGAAACACCATATATTTT. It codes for CTCSLAPVGASGNTIYF.

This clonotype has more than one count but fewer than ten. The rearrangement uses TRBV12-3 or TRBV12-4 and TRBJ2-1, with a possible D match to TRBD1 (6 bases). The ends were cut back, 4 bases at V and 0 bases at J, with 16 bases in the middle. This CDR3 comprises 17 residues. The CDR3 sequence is CASSSLTGLSSYNEQFF. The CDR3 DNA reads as TGTGCCAGCAGTTCCTTGACAGGCCTTAGCTCCTACAATGAGCAGTTCTTC.

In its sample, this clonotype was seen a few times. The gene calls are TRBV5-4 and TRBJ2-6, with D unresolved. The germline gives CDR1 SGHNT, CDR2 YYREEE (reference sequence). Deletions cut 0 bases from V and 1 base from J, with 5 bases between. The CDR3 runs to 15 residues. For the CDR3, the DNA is TGTGCCAGCAGCTTGGAGCCATCTGGGGCCAACGTCCTGACTTTC. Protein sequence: CASSLEPSGANVLTF.

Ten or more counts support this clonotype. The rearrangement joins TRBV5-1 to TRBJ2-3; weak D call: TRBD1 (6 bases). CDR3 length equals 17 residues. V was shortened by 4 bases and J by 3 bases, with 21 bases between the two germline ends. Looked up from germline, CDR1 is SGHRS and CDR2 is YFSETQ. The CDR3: CASSPPPGQGKTDTQYF. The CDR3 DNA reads TGCGCCAGCAGCCCCCCCCCCGGGCAGGGGAAGACAGATACGCAGTATTTT.

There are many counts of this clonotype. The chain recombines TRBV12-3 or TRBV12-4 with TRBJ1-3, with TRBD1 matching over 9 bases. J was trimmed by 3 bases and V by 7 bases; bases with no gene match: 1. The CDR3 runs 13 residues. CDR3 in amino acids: CASTDRGGNTIYF. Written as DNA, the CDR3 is TGTGCCAGCACGGACAGGGGTGGAAACACCATATATTTT.